This is a list of T cell receptor beta chains from one sample in a study of CD8 T cells in ankylosing spondylitis. TCRdb reprocessed the 5' RACE reads via MiXCR and lists one record per CDR3 protein. The table lists approximately 250,000 distinct CDR3 sequences, 8.2% of them singletons. Sequenced sample: blood, either unsorted or a sorted T cell fraction (not recorded which). The receptors stem from a female donor with ankylosing spondylitis or in good health (not recorded which). Both conserved end residues are part of each CDR3. The order of the fields is clone size, J gene, D gene, V gene, CDR3 protein, CDR3 DNA. A D gene is named only where the DNA matches it firmly. Rows may omit the clone size; those that give it use once, few, many or a size class.

many TRBJ2-1 . TRBV7-2 CASSLNSGSYNEQFF TGTGCCAGCAGCTTAAATAGCGGAAGTTACAATGAGCAGTTCTTC
. TRBJ2-1 TRBD1 TRBV4-2 CASSQGPLTGVSYNGQFF TGTGCCAGCAGCCAAGGGCCCCTGACAGGGGTATCCTACAATGGGCAGTTCTTC
many TRBJ2-5 . TRBV5-5 CASSPIAAPGETQYF TGTGCCAGCAGCCCTATAGCGGCCCCCGGGGAGACCCAGTACTTC
many TRBJ1-5 . TRBV12-3/TRBV12-4 CASSLTYDNQPQHF TGTGCCAGCAGTTTAACTTACGATAATCAGCCCCAGCATTTT
many TRBJ2-1 . TRBV20-1 CSARDRKSSYNEQFF TGCAGTGCTAGAGATAGAAAGAGCTCCTACAATGAGCAGTTCTTC
many TRBJ2-7 TRBD2 TRBV4-1 CASSRMIAGSMEQYF TGCGCCAGCAGCCGGATGATAGCGGGGTCTATGGAGCAGTACTTC
medium-sized TRBJ1-5 . TRBV7-2 CASSRDYYSNQPQHF TGTGCCAGCAGCCGGGATTACTATAGCAATCAGCCCCAGCATTTT
many TRBJ1-4 . TRBV7-2 CASSPTLARGNEKLFF TGTGCCAGCAGCCCAACCTTGGCAAGGGGTAATGAAAAACTGTTTTTT
many TRBJ1-4 . TRBV10-3 CAISDRIYNEKLFF TGTGCCATCAGTGACCGGATTTATAATGAAAAACTGTTTTTT
many TRBJ2-7 TRBD2 TRBV20-1 CSARRAGGSYEQYF TGCAGTGCTAGACGAGCGGGAGGATCCTACGAGCAGTACTTC
many TRBJ2-3 TRBD2 TRBV12-3/TRBV12-4 CASSSHASGRPDTQYF TGTGCCAGCAGTTCCCACGCTAGCGGGAGACCAGATACGCAGTATTTT
many TRBJ1-5 . TRBV7-8 CASSPMGAGFQPQHF TGTGCCAGCAGCCCAATGGGAGCAGGGTTTCAGCCCCAGCATTTT
many TRBJ2-3 TRBD2 TRBV11-2 CASSSHPCVGGCADTQYF TGTGCCAGCAGCTCACACCCGTGCGTGGGAGGGTGCGCAGATACGCAGTATTTT
many TRBJ2-1 TRBD2 TRBV27 CASSRLAGGAYNEQFF TGTGCCAGCAGTCGTCTAGCGGGAGGAGCCTACAATGAGCAGTTCTTC
many TRBJ1-5 . TRBV4-3 CASSLSLSSNQPQHF TGCGCCAGCAGCCTGAGCCTCTCTAGCAATCAGCCCCAGCATTTT
many TRBJ1-2 TRBD1 TRBV3-1 CASRRQGAGGYTF TGTGCCAGTCGGCGGCAGGGGGCAGGTGGCTACACCTTC
many TRBJ2-1 . TRBV29-1 CSAAGIGDEQFF TGCAGCGCCGCCGGGATTGGTGATGAGCAGTTCTTC
many TRBJ2-7 TRBD2 TRBV4-3 CASSQALTSGTYEQYF TGCGCCAGCAGCCAAGCCCTGACTAGCGGGACCTACGAGCAGTACTTC
many TRBJ2-7 TRBD1 TRBV29-1 CSATDRGSEQYF TGCAGCGCCACGGACAGGGGGAGCGAGCAGTACTTC
many TRBJ2-1 . TRBV10-3 CAISDSKFRFF TGTGCCATCAGTGATTCGAAATTTCGGTTCTTC
many TRBJ2-7 . TRBV7-2 CASGPFETFNNEQYF TGTGCCAGCGGTCCATTCGAGACATTTAACAACGAGCAGTACTTC
few TRBJ2-5 TRBD2 TRBV7-2 CASSPGDPAGGGTQYF TGTGCCAGCAGCCCCGGGGATCCAGCGGGAGGGGGGACCCAGTACTTC
many TRBJ2-1 . TRBV5-5 CASSLRTSLREQFF TGTGCCAGCAGCCTAAGGACCAGCCTCAGGGAGCAGTTCTTC
few TRBJ2-7 TRBD1 TRBV5-1 CASSLDGTGFYEQYF TGCGCCAGCAGCTTGGACGGGACAGGGTTTTACGAGCAGTACTTC
few TRBJ1-6 . TRBV28 CAITSGDSPLHF TGTGCCATCACCTCAGGGGACTCACCCCTCCACTTT
many TRBJ2-1 TRBD2 TRBV2 CASARLAGGQNEQFF TGTGCCAGCGCTCGACTAGCGGGAGGGCAGAATGAGCAGTTCTTC
many TRBJ2-5 . TRBV5-1 CASSLGLGETQYF TGCGCCAGCAGCTTGGGGCTAGGAGAGACCCAGTACTTC
many TRBJ2-7 TRBD1 TRBV4-3 CASSQGADRVQSEQYF TGCGCCAGCAGCCAAGGGGCCGACAGGGTGCAGAGCGAGCAGTACTTC
few TRBJ2-1 . TRBV14 CASSRLKVGEQFF TGTGCCAGCAGCCGGCTTAAGGTCGGGGAGCAGTTCTTC
many TRBJ2-5 TRBD1 TRBV2 CASSTNPGQGQETQYF TGTGCCAGCAGCACGAACCCGGGACAGGGGCAAGAGACCCAGTACTTC
many TRBJ2-1 . TRBV20-1 CSATHFRAVRTGEQFF TGCAGTGCGACCCACTTCAGGGCCGTTAGGACGGGTGAGCAGTTCTTC
many TRBJ2-1 TRBD2 TRBV10-3 CAISAGVAGVGEQFF TGTGCCATCAGTGCTGGGGTAGCGGGAGTTGGAGAGCAGTTCTTC
. TRBJ2-7 . TRBV10-3 CAISESGYYEQYF TGTGCCATCAGTGAGTCGGGGTACTACGAGCAGTACTTC
few TRBJ2-7 TRBD2 TRBV29-1 CSVGLAGSSEQYF TGCAGCGTTGGACTAGCGGGATCTAGCGAGCAGTACTTC